The T cell receptor beta chain described here comes from a study of regulatory T cells in long-lasting Graves disease. General study points: The study found TRBV28, TRBJ1-2 and TRBJ2-5 favored in persistent disease.

Time point in this sample: persistent/refractory GD, antithyroid drugs over 5 years with positive TRAb. RNA extracted from PBMCs served as the sequencing template. Graves' disease diagnosis relied on American Thyroid Association guidelines. The CDR3 is 13 residues long. Germline assignment: CDR1 SGHDT and CDR2 YYEEEE. The V gene end was trimmed by 5 bases and the J gene end by 5 bases; junction bases not matched to a gene: 6. As concerns this clonotype: Its matching antigen is unknown.

Arm-PCR of CDR3 regions with iRepertoire HTBI primers generated TCR beta libraries. Using its own MiXCR run on the multiplex PCR reads, TCRdb lists one record per CDR3 protein. The repertoire has 300,000 or so distinct CDR3 sequences, roughly a fifth of them found once; the top ten carry over 25%. J is TRBJ2-7 and V is TRBV5-6; TRBD2 agrees at 8 bases. Specimen: peripheral blood mononuclear cells (PBMCs), collected when the disease was refractory, from a patient treated with antithyroid drugs. This clonotype originated in a female donor with Graves disease. CDR3 nucleotides: TGTGCCAGCAGGAACAGCGGGAGCGACGAGCAGTACTTC. Translated: CASRNSGSDEQYF.